This T cell receptor beta chain was profiled in a study of cytomegalovirus exposure and HLA in healthy donors. The repertoire was sequenced with immunoSEQ multiplex PCR; TCRdb's copy has only in-frame clones and lacks some. The data show about 200,000 clones, with 80% to 90% seen just once and 1% to 1.5% held by the top ten. CDR3 length: 15 amino acids. The germline V and J ends were trimmed by 1 base and 8 bases, with 12 bases remaining between them. The germline V gene encodes CDR1 LNHDA and CDR2 SQIVND (reference sequence). Sequencing was performed on PBMCs. The sequence was obtained from a woman aged 25 to 39 in good health and CMV-seronegative. The chain joins TRBV19 to TRBJ1-6; D is possibly TRBD1 (6 bases). CDR3 sequence: CASSIGQGLDSPLHF. DNA of the CDR3: TGTGCCAGTAGTATAGGCCAGGGGTTAGATTCACCCCTCCACTTT.